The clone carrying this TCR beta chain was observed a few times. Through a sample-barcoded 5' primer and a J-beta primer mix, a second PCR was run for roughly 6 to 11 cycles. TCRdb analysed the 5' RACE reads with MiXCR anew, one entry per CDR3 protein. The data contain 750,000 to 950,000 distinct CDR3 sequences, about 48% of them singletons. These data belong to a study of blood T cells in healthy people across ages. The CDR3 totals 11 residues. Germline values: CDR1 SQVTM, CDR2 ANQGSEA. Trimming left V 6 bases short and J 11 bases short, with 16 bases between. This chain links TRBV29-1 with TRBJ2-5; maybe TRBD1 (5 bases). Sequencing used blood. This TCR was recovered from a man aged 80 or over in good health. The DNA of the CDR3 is TGCAGCGTCGTTGGCAGGGAAGAGCAGTACTTC. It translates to CSVVGREEQYF.